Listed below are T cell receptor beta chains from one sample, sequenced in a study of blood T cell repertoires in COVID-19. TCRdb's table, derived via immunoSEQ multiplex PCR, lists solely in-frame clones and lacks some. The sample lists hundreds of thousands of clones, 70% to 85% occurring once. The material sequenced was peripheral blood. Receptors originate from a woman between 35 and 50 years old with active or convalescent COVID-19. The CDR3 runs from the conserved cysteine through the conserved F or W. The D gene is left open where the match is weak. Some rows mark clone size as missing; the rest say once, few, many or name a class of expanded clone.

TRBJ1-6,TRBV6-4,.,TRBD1,TGTGCCAGCGGGACAGGGGTAAATTCACCCCTCCACTTT,CASGTGVNSPLHF
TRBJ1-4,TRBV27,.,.,TGTGCCAGCAGATTGAGTGGGGCAGTAACTAATGAAAAACTGTTTTTT,CASRLSGAVTNEKLFF
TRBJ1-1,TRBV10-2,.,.,TGCGCCAGCAAAGGGAGGACGACTGAAGCTTTCTTT,CASKGRTTEAFF
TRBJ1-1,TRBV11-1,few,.,TGTGCCAGCAGCTTACGTAGGTCAGCGGACACTGAAGCTTTCTTT,CASSLRRSADTEAFF
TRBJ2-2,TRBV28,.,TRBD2,TGTGCCAGCAGTTTACGCGGGGGGCTAAAGGGGGAGCTGTTTTTT,CASSLRGGLKGELFF
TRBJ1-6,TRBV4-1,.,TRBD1,TGCGCCAGCAGCCAAGTGACAGGGGGAAATTCACCCCTCCACTTT,CASSQVTGGNSPLHF
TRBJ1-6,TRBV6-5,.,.,TGTGCCGTCCGGGACAACTCCTATAATTCACCCCTCCACTTT,CAVRDNSYNSPLHF
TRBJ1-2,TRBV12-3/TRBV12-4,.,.,TGTGCCAGCAGGTGGGCGGAGGACTATGGCTACACCTTC,CASRWAEDYGYTF
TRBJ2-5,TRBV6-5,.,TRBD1,TGTGCCAGCAGCCCGGACAGGGCTGGGAGGGAGACCCAGTACTTC,CASSPDRAGRETQYF
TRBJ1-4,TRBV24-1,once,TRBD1,TGTGCCACCAGTGCGAAAGGGGCAGGGGGGCCGGGCGAAAAACTGTTTTTT,CATSAKGAGGPGEKLFF
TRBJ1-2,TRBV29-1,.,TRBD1,TGCAGCGTTGAAATTTCGGACAGGGAGGGCTATGGCTACACCTTC,CSVEISDREGYGYTF
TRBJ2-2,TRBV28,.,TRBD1,TGTGCCAGCAGTCGCCCGGGACAGGTGAACACCGGGGAGCTGTTTTTT,CASSRPGQVNTGELFF
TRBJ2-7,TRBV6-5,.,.,TGTGCCAGCAGTATACAGACCGCCTACGAGCAGTACTTC,CASSIQTAYEQYF
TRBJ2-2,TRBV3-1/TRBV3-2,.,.,TGTGCCAGCAGTCCTAGGACACCCACCGGGGAGCTGTTTTTT,CASSPRTPTGELFF
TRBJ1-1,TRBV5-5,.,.,TGTGCCAGCAGCTTGGGGGGCGGTTTTTTGAACACTGAAGCTTTCTTT,CASSLGGGFLNTEAFF
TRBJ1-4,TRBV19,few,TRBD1,TGTGCCAGTAGTCTTGAGGGGGCTGGTGAAAAACTGTTTTTT,CASSLEGAGEKLFF
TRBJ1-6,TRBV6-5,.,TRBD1,TGTGCCAGCAGTTTGGTCAGGGGGAAGTCACCCCTCCACTTT,CASSLVRGKSPLHF
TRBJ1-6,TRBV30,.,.,TGTGCCTGGAGCCGAGCAAATTCACCCCTCCACTTT,CAWSRANSPLHF
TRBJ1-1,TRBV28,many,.,TGTGCCAGCAGTTTTGGAGGGGCCGAGAACACTGAAGCTTTCTTT,CASSFGGAENTEAFF
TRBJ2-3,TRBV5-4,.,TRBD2,TGTGCCAGCAGCCCGATCGAAGCGGGGGGCCTCACAGATACGCAGTATTTT,CASSPIEAGGLTDTQYF
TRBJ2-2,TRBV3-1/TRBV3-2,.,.,TGTGCCAGCAGACTAGGATCGAACACCGGGGAGCTGTTTTTT,CASRLGSNTGELFF
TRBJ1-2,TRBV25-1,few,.,TGTGCCAGCAGTGAAAGGGGCGCGACCCTCTATGGCTACACCTTC,CASSERGATLYGYTF
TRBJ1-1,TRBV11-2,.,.,TGTGCCAGCAGCCCCGGGATCAACACTGAAGCTTTCTTT,CASSPGINTEAFF
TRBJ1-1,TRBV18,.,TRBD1,TGTGCCAGCTCACCCACCGGACAGGGGGCTTTAAACACTGAAGCTTTCTTT,CASSPTGQGALNTEAFF
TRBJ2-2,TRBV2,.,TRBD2,TGTGCCAGCAGTGAAGCGGGATCCTTTTTCCGGGGGGACACCGGGGAGCTGTTTTTT,CASSEAGSFFRGDTGELFF
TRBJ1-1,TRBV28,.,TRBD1,TGTGCCAGCACGGGACAGGGGGCTAATATGAACACTGAAGCTTTCTTT,CASTGQGANMNTEAFF
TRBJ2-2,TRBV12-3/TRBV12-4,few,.,TGTGCCAGCAGTTTATCCGGGGCCGGGGAGCTGTTTTTT,CASSLSGAGELFF
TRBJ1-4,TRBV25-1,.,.,TGTGCCAGCAGTGAACTTATCTCACCCTCCCGGGAAAAACTGTTTTTT,CASSELISPSREKLFF
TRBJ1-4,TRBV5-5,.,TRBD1,TGTGCCAGCAGCGTGACAGGGGGCAGGGAAAAACTGTTTTTT,CASSVTGGREKLFF
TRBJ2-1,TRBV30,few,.,TGTGCCTGGAGTGTTAGTCGGGGGAAGGGAGACAATGAGCAGTTCTTC,CAWSVSRGKGDNEQFF
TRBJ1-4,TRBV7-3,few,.,TGTGCCAGCAGCTTAAGCGGGTATGAAAAACTGTTTTTT,CASSLSGYEKLFF
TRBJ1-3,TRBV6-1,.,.,TGTGCCAGCAGTGAAGGGGGGGGAGGAGGAAACACCATATATTTT,CASSEGGGGGNTIYF
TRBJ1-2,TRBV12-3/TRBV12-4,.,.,TGTGCCAGCAGTCCTCTCGGGACTATGAGCTACACCTTC,CASSPLGTMSYTF
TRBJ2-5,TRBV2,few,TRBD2,TGTGCCAGCAGCCTACTAGCGGATCACCAAGAGACCCAGTACTTC,CASSLLADHQETQYF
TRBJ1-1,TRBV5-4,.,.,TGTGCCAGCAGCTTAATTGGGGCAACTGAAGCTTTCTTT,CASSLIGATEAFF
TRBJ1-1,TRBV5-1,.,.,TGCGCCAGCAGCTTGGCGGGGGGAAGCACTGAAGCTTTCTTT,CASSLAGGSTEAFF
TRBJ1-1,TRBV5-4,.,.,TGTGCCAGCAGCCCGGGATTAAGGGCCCTGAACACTGAAGCTTTCTTT,CASSPGLRALNTEAFF
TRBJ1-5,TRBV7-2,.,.,TGTGCCAGCAGCTTACGTTCAGGGGATCAGCCCCAGCATTTT,CASSLRSGDQPQHF
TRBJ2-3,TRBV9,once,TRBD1,TGTGCCAGCAGCGCGTTCCATCGTGGACAGGGAAAAGATACGCAGTATTTT,CASSAFHRGQGKDTQYF
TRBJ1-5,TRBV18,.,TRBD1,TGTGCCAGCTCGACAGGGAACTCAAATCAGCCCCAGCATTTT,CASSTGNSNQPQHF
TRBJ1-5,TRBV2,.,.,TGTGCCAGCAGTGAGGGAGGGGGCAATCAGCCCCAGCATTTT,CASSEGGGNQPQHF